This T cell receptor (beta chain) was retrieved from a study of T cells after yellow fever vaccination. TCRdb used MiXCR to reprocess the 5' RACE reads, holding one entry per CDR3 protein. The table has roughly 500,000 distinct CDR3 sequences, roughly 21% seen once. Per germline, CDR1 ENHRY and CDR2 SYGVKD. The CDR3 is 13 residues long. V was pared by 10 bases and J by 4 bases, with 16 bases between. Sequenced here: PBMCs, sampled 15 days after the yellow fever booster vaccination. The origin of this receptor is a man younger than 45 who received the YFV17D yellow fever vaccine. This chain uses TRBV10-3 with TRBJ2-5; perhaps TRBD2 as D (6 bases). The chain's CDR3 is CATAGILGETQYF. The CDR3 coding sequence is TGTGCCACCGCGGGGATTCTAGGAGAGACCCAGTACTTC.